This entry lists 3 T cell receptor beta chains sequenced from one sample in a study of blood T cell repertoires in COVID-19. Some clones are missing from TCRdb's copy, which holds only in-frame ones; the method was immunoSEQ multiplex PCR. The repertoire includes about 300,000 clones, about 85% of them detected once, and 5.5% to 7% sits in the top ten. The sequencing sample was made of PBMCs or T cells enriched from blood (not recorded which). These receptors originate from a woman in her twenties or thirties who had recovered from COVID-19.

This rearrangement joins TRBV19 to TRBJ2-7; 10 nucleotides line up with TRBD1. The length of the CDR3 is 15 residues. After removal of 5 bases from V and 5 bases from J, the junction contained 9 bases not matched to a gene. CDR1 and CDR2 from the germline V gene are LNHDA and SQIVND (reference sequence). The CDR3 nucleotides read TGTGCCAGTAGTTCCTGGACAGGGGGGGCCGACGAGCAGTACTTC. Protein: CASSSWTGGADEQYF.

This clone has a single count. The CDR3 DNA follows: TGTGCCAGCAGTCTGGACAGGGTAGGGGAGCCCCTCCACTTT. As protein: CASSLDRVGEPLHF. V and J are TRBV2 and TRBJ1-6; the match to TRBD1 covers 8 bases. Germline loops: CDR1 SNHLY, CDR2 FYNNEI. The CDR3 runs 14 residues. V was clipped by 5 bases and J by 13 bases; unmatched bases: 10.

CDR3 residues: CASSNRRGGDYGYTF. The CDR3 bases are TGTGCCAGCAGTAACCGCCGTGGAGGTGACTATGGCTACACCTTC. The rearrangement uses TRBV6-2 or TRBV6-3 and TRBJ1-2, with D hard to call. The CDR3 sequence is 15 residues long. CDR1 MNHEY and CDR2 SVGEGT come from the germline V gene. Trimming shortened V by 5 bases and J by 3 bases, and 16 bases separated the two germline ends.